Listed below are T cell receptor beta chains from one sample, sequenced in a study of cytomegalovirus exposure and HLA in healthy donors. Assay used: immunoSEQ multiplex PCR; TCRdb lists only in-frame clones, some missing. The sample includes about 180,000 clones, 80% of them seen just once. Sequencing was done on a sample of PBMCs. The receptors shown here come from a man aged 25 to 40 in good health and CMV-seronegative. CDR3s include the opening cysteine and the closing phenylalanine or tryptophan.

V	J	CDR3
TRBV19	TRBJ1-1	CASSIGGRGLLTEAFF
TRBV7-3	TRBJ1-1	CASSRHGNRAVANTEAFF
TRBV2	TRBJ2-5	CASSVMAPETQYF
TRBV18	TRBJ2-3	CASSPQPMGGTDTQYF
TRBV2	TRBJ2-3	CASSEAETTPTDTQYF
TRBV7-8	TRBJ2-7	CASSLGHAGEQYF
TRBV28	TRBJ2-1	CASSLRASGAGEQFF
TRBV2	TRBJ2-2	CASSDRGPGELFF
TRBV30	TRBJ1-2	CAWSVMAGHIGYTF
TRBV7-2	TRBJ2-7	CASSPPRVGAGYEQYF
TRBV27	TRBJ1-2	CASRTGTGPTSGYGYTF